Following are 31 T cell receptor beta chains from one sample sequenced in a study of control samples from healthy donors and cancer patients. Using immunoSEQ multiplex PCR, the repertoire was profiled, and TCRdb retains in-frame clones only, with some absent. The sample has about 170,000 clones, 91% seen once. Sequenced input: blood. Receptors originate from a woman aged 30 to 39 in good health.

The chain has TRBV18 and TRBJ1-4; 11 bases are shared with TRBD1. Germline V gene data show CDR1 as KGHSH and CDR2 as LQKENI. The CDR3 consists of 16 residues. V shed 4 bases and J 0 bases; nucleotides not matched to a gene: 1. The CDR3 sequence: CASSRGQGATNEKLFF. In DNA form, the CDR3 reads TGTGCCAGCTCACGGGGACAGGGGGCAACTAATGAAAAACTGTTTTTT.

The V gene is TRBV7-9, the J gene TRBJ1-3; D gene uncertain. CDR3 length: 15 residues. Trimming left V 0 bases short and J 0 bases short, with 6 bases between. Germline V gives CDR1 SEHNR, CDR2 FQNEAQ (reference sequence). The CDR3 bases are TGTGCCAGCAGCTTAGCGCTCGGCTCTGGAAACACCATATATTTT. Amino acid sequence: CASSLALGSGNTIYF.

CDR3 sequence (DNA): TGCAGCGTTGTCCTCTCCGGGACTATCTACAATGAGCAGTTCTTC. Translating gives CSVVLSGTIYNEQFF. The chain joins TRBV29-1 to TRBJ2-1; 7 positions agree with TRBD2. V trimming: 4 bases; J trimming: 3 bases; junction bases outside the gene matches: 9. The germline V gene has CDR1 SQVTM and CDR2 ANQGSEA. This CDR3 is built from 15 residues.

CDR3 in DNA: TGTGCCAGCAGCCAAAACAGGGGCGCGGACTATGGCTACACCTTC. Protein product: CASSQNRGADYGYTF. The rearrangement links TRBV4-2 to TRBJ1-2; 7 nucleotides line up with TRBD1. This CDR3 comprises 15 residues. V gave up 2 bases and J gave up 3 bases; unmatched junction bases: 6. Germline CDR1 and CDR2: LGHNA and YNFKEQ.

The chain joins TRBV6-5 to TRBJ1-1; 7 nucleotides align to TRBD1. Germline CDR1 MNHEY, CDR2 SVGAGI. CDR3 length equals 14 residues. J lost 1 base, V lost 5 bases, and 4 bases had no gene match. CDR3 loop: CASSPRTGNTEAFF. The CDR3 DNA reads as TGTGCCAGCAGTCCGCGGACAGGGAACACTGAAGCTTTCTTT.

The CDR3, as DNA: TGTGCCATCAGTGCCCAACAGGGGAACACTGAAGCTTTCTTT. It encodes CAISAQQGNTEAFF. The gene calls are TRBV10-3 and TRBJ1-1, with D tentatively TRBD1 (6 bases). Trimming shortened V by 4 bases and J by 1 base, and 10 bases separated the two germline ends. Germline V lookup: CDR1 ENHRY, CDR2 SYGVKD. This CDR3 has 14 residues.

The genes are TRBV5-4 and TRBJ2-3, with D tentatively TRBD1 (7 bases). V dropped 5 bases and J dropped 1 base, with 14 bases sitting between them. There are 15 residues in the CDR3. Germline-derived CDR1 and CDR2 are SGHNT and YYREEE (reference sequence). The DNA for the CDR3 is TGTGCCAGCAGGTACAGGGGCGGGGGCACAGATACGCAGTATTTT. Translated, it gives CASRYRGGGTDTQYF.

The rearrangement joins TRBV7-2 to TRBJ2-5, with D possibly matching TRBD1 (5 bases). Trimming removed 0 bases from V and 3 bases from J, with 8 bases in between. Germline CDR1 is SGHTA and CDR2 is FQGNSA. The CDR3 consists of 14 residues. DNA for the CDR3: TGTGCCAGCAGCTTAGCAGGGGTTAAAGAGACCCAGTACTTC. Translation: CASSLAGVKETQYF.

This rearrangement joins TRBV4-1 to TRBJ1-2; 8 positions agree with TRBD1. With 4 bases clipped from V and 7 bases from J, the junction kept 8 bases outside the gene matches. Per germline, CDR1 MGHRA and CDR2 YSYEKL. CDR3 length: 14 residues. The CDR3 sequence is CASSPMQGATGYTF. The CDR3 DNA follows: TGCGCCAGCAGCCCAATGCAGGGGGCGACTGGCTACACCTTC.

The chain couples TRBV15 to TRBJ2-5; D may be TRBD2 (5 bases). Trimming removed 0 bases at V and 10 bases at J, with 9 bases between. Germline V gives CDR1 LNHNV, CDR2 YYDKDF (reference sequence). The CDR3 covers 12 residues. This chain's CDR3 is CATSRDRGSQYF. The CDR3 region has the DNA TGTGCCACCAGCAGAGATCGGGGTAGCCAGTACTTC.

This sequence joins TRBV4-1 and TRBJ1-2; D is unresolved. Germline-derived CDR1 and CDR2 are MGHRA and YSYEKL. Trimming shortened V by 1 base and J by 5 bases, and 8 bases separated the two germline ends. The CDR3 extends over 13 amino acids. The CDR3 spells CASSQGSFYGYTF. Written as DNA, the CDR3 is TGCGCCAGCAGCCAAGGTTCCTTTTATGGCTACACCTTC.

As DNA, the CDR3 is TGTGCCAGCAGCTTAGGGACAGGCTACGAGCAGTACTTC. Amino acids: CASSLGTGYEQYF. V usage is TRBV11-3 and J usage is TRBJ2-7; TRBD1 matches at 7 bases. Per the germline V gene, CDR1 is SGHNT and CDR2 is YENEEA. The V and J ends lost 1 base and 3 bases, in that order; junction bases with no gene match: 0. The CDR3 is 13 residues long.

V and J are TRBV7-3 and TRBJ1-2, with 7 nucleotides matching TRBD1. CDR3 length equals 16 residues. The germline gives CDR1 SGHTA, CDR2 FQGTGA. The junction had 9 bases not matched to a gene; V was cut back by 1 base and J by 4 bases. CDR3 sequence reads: CASSLMGTGDLYGYTF. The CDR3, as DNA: TGTGCCAGCAGCTTAATGGGTACAGGGGATCTCTATGGCTACACCTTC. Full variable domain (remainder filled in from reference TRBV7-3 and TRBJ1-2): GAGVSQTPSNKVTEKGKYVELRCDPISGHTALYWYRQSLGQGPEFLIYFQGTGAADDSGLPNDRFFAVRPEGSVSTLKIQRTERGDSAVYLCASSLMGTGDLYGYTFGSGTRLTVV.

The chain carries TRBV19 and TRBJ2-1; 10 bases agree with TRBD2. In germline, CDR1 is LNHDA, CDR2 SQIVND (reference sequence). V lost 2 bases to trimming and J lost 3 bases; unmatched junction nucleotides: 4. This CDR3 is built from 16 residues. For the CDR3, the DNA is TGTGCCAGTAGTATACTAGCGGGAGTATACTACAATGAGCAGTTCTTC. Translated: CASSILAGVYYNEQFF.

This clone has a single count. CDR3 sequence (DNA): TGCGCCAGCAGCCCCGGACTGAACTCCTACGAGCAGTACTTC. This codes for CASSPGLNSYEQYF. The chain employs TRBV5-1 and TRBJ2-7; TRBD2 might be the D (5 bases). The CDR3 covers 14 residues. Trimming left V 4 bases short and J 0 bases short, with 11 bases between. Germline CDR1 reads SGHRS; CDR2 reads YFSETQ.

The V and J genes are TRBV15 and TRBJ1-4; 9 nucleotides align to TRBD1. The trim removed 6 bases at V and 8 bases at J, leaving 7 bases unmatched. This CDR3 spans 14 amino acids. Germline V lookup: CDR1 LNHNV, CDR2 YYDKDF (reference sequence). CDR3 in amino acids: CATSRDRAREKLFF. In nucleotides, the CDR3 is TGTGCCACCAGTCGGGACAGGGCGAGGGAAAAACTGTTTTTT.

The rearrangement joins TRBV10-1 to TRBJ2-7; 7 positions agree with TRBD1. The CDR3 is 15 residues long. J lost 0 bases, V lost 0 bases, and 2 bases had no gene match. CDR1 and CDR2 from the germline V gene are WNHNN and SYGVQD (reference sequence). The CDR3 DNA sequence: TGCGCCAGCAGTGAGTCTGGGGACAGCTCCTACGAGCAGTACTTC. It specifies CASSESGDSSYEQYF.

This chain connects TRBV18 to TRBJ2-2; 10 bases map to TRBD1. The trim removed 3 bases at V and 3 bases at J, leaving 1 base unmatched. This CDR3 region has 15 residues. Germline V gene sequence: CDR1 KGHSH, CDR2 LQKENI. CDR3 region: CASSPGTGDTGELFF. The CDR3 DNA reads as TGTGCCAGCTCACCCGGGACAGGGGACACCGGGGAGCTGTTTTTT.

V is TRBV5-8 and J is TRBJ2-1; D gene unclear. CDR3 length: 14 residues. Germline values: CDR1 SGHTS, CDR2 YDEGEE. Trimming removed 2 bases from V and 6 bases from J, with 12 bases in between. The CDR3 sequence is CASSFDGRFNEQFF. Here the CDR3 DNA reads TGTGCCAGCAGCTTTGATGGACGATTCAATGAGCAGTTCTTC.

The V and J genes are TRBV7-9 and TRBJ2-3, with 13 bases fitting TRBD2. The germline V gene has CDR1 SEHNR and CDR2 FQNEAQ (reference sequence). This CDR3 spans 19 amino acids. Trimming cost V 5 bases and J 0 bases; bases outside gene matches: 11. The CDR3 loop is CASSPRTSGGPDSTDTQYF. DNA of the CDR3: TGTGCCAGCAGCCCACGGACTAGCGGGGGCCCGGACAGCACAGATACGCAGTATTTT.

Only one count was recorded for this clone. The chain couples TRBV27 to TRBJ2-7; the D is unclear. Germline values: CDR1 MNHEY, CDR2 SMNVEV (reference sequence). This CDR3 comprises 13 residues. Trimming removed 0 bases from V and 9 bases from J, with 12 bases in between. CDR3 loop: CASSLSGVGLQYF. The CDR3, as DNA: TGTGCCAGCAGTTTATCGGGCGTAGGGCTGCAGTACTTC.

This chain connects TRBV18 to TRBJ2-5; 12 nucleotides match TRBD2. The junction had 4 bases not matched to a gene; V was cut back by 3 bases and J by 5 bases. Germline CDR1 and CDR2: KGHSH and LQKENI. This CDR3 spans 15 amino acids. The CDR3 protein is CASSPLAGGLETQYF. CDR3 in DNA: TGTGCCAGCTCACCCCTAGCGGGGGGGCTGGAGACCCAGTACTTC.

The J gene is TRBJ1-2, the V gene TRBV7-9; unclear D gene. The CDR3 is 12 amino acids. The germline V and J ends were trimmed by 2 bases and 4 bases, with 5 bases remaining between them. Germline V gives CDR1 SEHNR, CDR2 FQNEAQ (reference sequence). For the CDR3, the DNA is TGTGCCAGCAGCTTAAAAGCCTATGGCTACACCTTC. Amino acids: CASSLKAYGYTF.

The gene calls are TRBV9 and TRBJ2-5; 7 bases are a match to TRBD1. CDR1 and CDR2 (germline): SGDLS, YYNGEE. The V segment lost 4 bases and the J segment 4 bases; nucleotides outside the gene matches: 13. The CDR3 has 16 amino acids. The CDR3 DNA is TGTGCCAGCAGCACATCCACAGGGGCGCGGGCAGAGACCCAGTACTTC. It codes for CASSTSTGARAETQYF. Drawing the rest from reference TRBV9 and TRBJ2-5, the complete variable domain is DSGVTQTPKHLITATGQRVTLRCSPRSGDLSVYWYQQSLDQGLQFLIQYYNGEERAKGNILERFSAQQFPDLHSELNLSSLELGDSALYFCASSTSTGARAETQYFGPGTRLLVL.

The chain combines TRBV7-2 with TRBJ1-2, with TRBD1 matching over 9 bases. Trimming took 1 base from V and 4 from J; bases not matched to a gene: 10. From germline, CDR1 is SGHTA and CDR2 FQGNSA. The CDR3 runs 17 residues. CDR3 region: CASSLGRTDRGSYGYTF. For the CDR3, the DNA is TGTGCCAGCAGCTTAGGTCGAACGGACAGGGGTAGCTATGGCTACACCTTC.

The CDR3 sequence is CASSRDLLYNEQFF. CDR3 DNA sequence: TGTGCCAGCAGCCGGGACTTGCTCTACAATGAGCAGTTCTTC. The V call is TRBV7-9, the J call TRBJ2-1; tentatively, D is TRBD2 (6 bases). V gave up 5 bases and J gave up 3 bases, with 11 bases separating them. Germline-derived CDR1 and CDR2 are SEHNR and FQNEAQ (reference sequence). This CDR3 has 14 amino acids.

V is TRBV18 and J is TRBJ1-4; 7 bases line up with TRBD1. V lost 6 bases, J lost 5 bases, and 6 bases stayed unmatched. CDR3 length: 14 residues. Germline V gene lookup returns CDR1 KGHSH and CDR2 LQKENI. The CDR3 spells CASSPTGLNEKLFF. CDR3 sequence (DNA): TGTGCCAGCTCCCCGACAGGGCTAAATGAAAAACTGTTTTTT.

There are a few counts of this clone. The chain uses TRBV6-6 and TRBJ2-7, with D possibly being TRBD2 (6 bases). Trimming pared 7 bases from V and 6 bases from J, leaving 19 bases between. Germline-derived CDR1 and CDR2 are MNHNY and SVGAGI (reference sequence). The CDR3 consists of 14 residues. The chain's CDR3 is CASIRGAGSPEQYF. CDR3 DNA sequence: TGTGCCAGCATCCGCGGGGCAGGGTCGCCCGAGCAGTACTTC.

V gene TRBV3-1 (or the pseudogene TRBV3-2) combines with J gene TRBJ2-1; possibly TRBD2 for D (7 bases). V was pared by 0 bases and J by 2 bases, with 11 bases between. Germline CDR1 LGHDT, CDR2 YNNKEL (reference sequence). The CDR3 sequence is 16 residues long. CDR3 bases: TGTGCCAGCAGCCAAGAAGGGCGGGGGCCCTACAATGAGCAGTTCTTC. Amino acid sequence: CASSQEGRGPYNEQFF.

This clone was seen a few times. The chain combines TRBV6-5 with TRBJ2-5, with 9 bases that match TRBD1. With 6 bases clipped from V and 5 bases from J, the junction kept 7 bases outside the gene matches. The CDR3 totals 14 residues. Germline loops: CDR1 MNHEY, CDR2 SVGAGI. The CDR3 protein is CASSPQGAGETQYF. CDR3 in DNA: TGTGCCAGCAGCCCACAGGGGGCTGGGGAGACCCAGTACTTC.

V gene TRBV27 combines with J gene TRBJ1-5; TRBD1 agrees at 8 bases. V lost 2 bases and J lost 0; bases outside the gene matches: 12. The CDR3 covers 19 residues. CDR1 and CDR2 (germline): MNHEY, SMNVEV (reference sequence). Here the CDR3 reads CASSLRLTGVPYSNQPQHF. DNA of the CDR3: TGTGCCAGCAGTTTAAGGTTGACAGGGGTGCCCTATAGCAATCAGCCCCAGCATTTT.